This is a list of T cell receptor beta chains from one sample in a study of OX40 agonist ivuxolimab in advanced cancers. Repertoires were generated with immunoSEQ multiplex PCR, while TCRdb's copy carries only in-frame clones and drops some. In the table there are over 45,000 clones, 88% of which are singletons. The sequenced sample was CD4+ or CD8+ T cells sorted from blood, obtained in a trial of the OX40 agonist ivuxolimab. All receptors come from an adult with an advanced solid tumor such as melanoma, head and neck, liver or kidney cancer. The CDR3 runs from the conserved cysteine through the conserved F or W. The D gene is left open where the match is weak. Where a row states a size, it is once, few, many or the class of an expanded clone; other rows omit it.

j_gene | d_gene | abundance | v_gene | CDR3nt | CDR3aa
TRBJ1-3 | . | . | TRBV5-1 | TGCGCCAGCAGCTTGGTTCCAGGGCAGGATGGAAACACCATATATTTT | CASSLVPGQDGNTIYF
TRBJ1-5 | . | few | TRBV4-1 | TGCGCCAGCAGCCAAGATACCAATCAGCCCCAGCATTTT | CASSQDTNQPQHF
TRBJ2-7 | . | . | TRBV6-6 | TGTGCCAGCAGTTACTCGAACCACTACGAGCAGTACTTC | CASSYSNHYEQYF
TRBJ1-4 | TRBD1 | . | TRBV28 | TGTGCCAGCAGTCCAAGAGGGACAGGGGGACGTGAAAAACTGTTTTTT | CASSPRGTGGREKLFF
TRBJ1-6 | . | . | TRBV2 | TGTGCCAGCAGTCGAAGCCGGGACACCGTTTATTCACCCCTCCACTTT | CASSRSRDTVYSPLHF
TRBJ1-5 | . | few | TRBV14 | TGTGCCAGCAGCCAAGGTTCGGGGCTCAATCAGCCCCAGCATTTT | CASSQGSGLNQPQHF
TRBJ1-1 | . | . | TRBV9 | TGTGCCAGCAGCGCTGGACAGAGGAACACTGAAGCTTTCTTT | CASSAGQRNTEAFF
TRBJ1-1 | . | . | TRBV11-2 | TGTGCCAGCAGCTATCGAGGGGCGAACACTGAAGCTTTCTTT | CASSYRGANTEAFF
TRBJ1-2 | TRBD1 | once | TRBV5-5 | TGTGCCAGCAGCCAACAGGGGTCCTTGCTTGGCTACACCTTC | CASSQQGSLLGYTF
TRBJ2-1 | TRBD2 | . | TRBV2 | TGTGCCAGCAGTGAAGGGACTAGCGGCTACAATGAGCAGTTCTTC | CASSEGTSGYNEQFF
TRBJ2-1 | . | . | TRBV9 | TGTGCCAGCAGCGTAGGGGTGACAACCTTAGGAAATGAGCAGTTCTTC | CASSVGVTTLGNEQFF
TRBJ2-1 | TRBD2 | . | TRBV10-1 | TGCGCCAGCAGTGAGTATTCGACTAGCGGGTCTCACAATGAGCAGTTCTTC | CASSEYSTSGSHNEQFF
TRBJ1-5 | . | once | TRBV28 | TGTGCCAGCAAGGGGGGCAATCAGCCCCAGCATTTT | CASKGGNQPQHF
TRBJ2-1 | TRBD2 | . | TRBV11-2 | TGTGCCAGCAGCTCGGGACTAGCGGCCTCCTACAATGAGCAGTTCTTC | CASSSGLAASYNEQFF
TRBJ1-3 | . | . | TRBV11-2 | TGTGCCAGCAGCTTAGCAACGGGTCTTCGAGGAAACACCATATATTTT | CASSLATGLRGNTIYF
TRBJ1-5 | . | . | TRBV28 | TGTGCCACCCAAGGGCTTTACGGCAATCAGCCCCAGCATTTT | CATQGLYGNQPQHF
TRBJ2-1 | TRBD2 | . | TRBV7-2 | TGTGCCAGCAGCTTAAGGCTAGGCGGGGGGGCAGCTGAGCAGTTCTTC | CASSLRLGGGAAEQFF
TRBJ1-2 | . | . | TRBV6-6 | TGTGCCAGCAGCCCCCAGAATAACTATGGCTACACCTTC | CASSPQNNYGYTF
TRBJ2-2 | . | . | TRBV6-6 | TGTGCCAGCAGTTACGGCAAGAACACCGGGGAGCTGTTTTTT | CASSYGKNTGELFF
TRBJ2-5 | TRBD1 | once | TRBV7-3 | TGTGCCAGCAGCTTAAGCGGGACAGGGAAAGAGACCCAGTACTTC | CASSLSGTGKETQYF
TRBJ2-1 | . | . | TRBV7-3 | TGTGCCAGCAGCCGCGAGACTAGTGGGGCCAATGAGCAGTTCTTC | CASSRETSGANEQFF
TRBJ1-5 | . | . | TRBV6-6 | TGTGCCAGCAACAACAGGGTCAATCAGCCCCAGCATTTT | CASNNRVNQPQHF
TRBJ2-3 | . | . | TRBV11-3 | TGTGCCAGCAGCTTGGCGGGACGGCAAGGCACAGATACGCAGTATTTT | CASSLAGRQGTDTQYF
TRBJ2-1 | TRBD2 | . | TRBV2 | TGTGCCAGCAGCCAAGCGGGGGGGTACAATGAGCAGTTCTTC | CASSQAGGYNEQFF
TRBJ2-3 | . | . | TRBV7-8 | TGTGCCAGCAGCTTAGGTACGGGAGCGGGCACAGATACGCAGTATTTT | CASSLGTGAGTDTQYF
TRBJ1-6 | . | . | TRBV7-3 | TGTGCCAGCAGCTTAATATCCTTAAATTCACCCCTCCACTTT | CASSLISLNSPLHF
TRBJ1-4 | TRBD1 | . | TRBV28 | TGTGCCAGCAGTTCGACAGGGGGTCATGAAAAACTGTTTTTT | CASSSTGGHEKLFF
TRBJ1-5 | . | . | TRBV19 | TGTGCCAGTAGTCCAATAAGGCCAGGGTCCCAGAGCAATCAGCCCCAGCATTTT | CASSPIRPGSQSNQPQHF
TRBJ1-4 | . | . | TRBV7-9 | TGTGCCAGCAGCTTATCGATTGCAACTAATGAAAAACTGTTTTTT | CASSLSIATNEKLFF
TRBJ2-1 | . | few | TRBV6-4 | TGTGCCAGCAGTGACAGGGTTAATGAGCAGTTCTTC | CASSDRVNEQFF
TRBJ2-5 | . | . | TRBV20-1 | TGCAGTGCTGGATTCCTGGGGACCCAGTACTTC | CSAGFLGTQYF